The 24 T cell receptor beta chains in this list originate from one sample, sequenced in a study of blood T cells in healthy people across ages. For the second PCR, which ran for about 6 to 11 cycles, a sample-barcoded 5' primer and a J-beta primer mix were used. TCRdb reanalysed the 5' RACE reads using MiXCR and keeps one entry per CDR3 protein. The data show 1.5 million to 2 million distinct CDR3 sequences, with about 50% seen just once and around 2.1% held by the top ten. The sequenced sample was blood. These TCRs come from a woman in her forties in good health.

This clonotype has ten or more counts. The V gene is TRBV20-1, the J gene TRBJ2-5, with 8 bases identical to TRBD2. V shed 0 bases, J shed 6 bases, and the junction held 9 bases outside the gene matches. The CDR3 contains 15 residues. Germline loops: CDR1 DFQATT, CDR2 SNEGSKA (reference sequence). The CDR3 DNA sequence: TGCAGTGCTAGAGATGCGACGGGGGGGCTGAAGACCCAGTACTTC. This translates into CSARDATGGLKTQYF.

This clonotype was counted once. The chain carries TRBV4-3 and TRBJ2-3; TRBD2 matches at 10 bases. V trimming: 0 bases; J trimming: 2 bases; junction bases outside the gene matches: 14. The CDR3 sequence is 20 residues long. Germline values: CDR1 LGHNA, CDR2 YSLEER. The CDR3: CASSQETTSGGAFPTDTQYF. CDR3 in DNA: TGCGCCAGCAGCCAAGAGACAACCAGCGGGGGGGCGTTCCCCACAGATACGCAGTATTTT.

The rearrangement links TRBV10-3 to TRBJ2-3; no reliable D call. This CDR3 spans 14 amino acids. V lost 8 bases and J lost 0, with 12 bases in between. Germline CDR1 and CDR2: ENHRY and SYGVKD. The CDR3 region has the DNA TGTGCCATCGGGGAACCTACTAGCACAGATACGCAGTATTTT. It codes for CAIGEPTSTDTQYF.

This clonotype has at least ten counts. The chain employs TRBV27 and TRBJ2-6; D not certain. Germline CDR1 is MNHEY and CDR2 is SMNVEV (reference sequence). V lost 6 bases to trimming and J lost 3 bases, with 6 bases between them. The CDR3 is 13 residues long. CDR3 residues: CASSLVGANVLTF. The CDR3, as DNA: TGTGCCAGCAGCTTGGTTGGGGCCAACGTCCTGACTTTC.

This sequence joins TRBV29-1 and TRBJ2-7; 11 nucleotides agree with TRBD1. CDR1 and CDR2 (germline): SQVTM, ANQGSEA. CDR3 size: 15 residues. The trim removed 3 bases at V and 7 bases at J, leaving 11 bases unmatched. CDR3 nucleotides: TGCAGCGTTGACACAAGGGACAGGGGGTCTAGGGAGCAGTACTTC. Translation gives CSVDTRDRGSREQYF.

The chain carries TRBV10-3 and TRBJ2-1; 9 positions agree with TRBD2. The CDR3 extends over 15 amino acids. V gave up 6 bases and J gave up 8 bases; unmatched junction bases: 11. Germline V gene data show CDR1 as ENHRY and CDR2 as SYGVKD. The CDR3 nucleotides read TGTGCCATCAGGGCGCCGGTAGCGGGGGCTTATGAGCAGTTCTTC. Translated, it gives CAIRAPVAGAYEQFF.

The rearrangement joins TRBV6-6 to TRBJ1-4, with D tentatively TRBD1 (6 bases). The ends were cut back, 0 bases at V and 5 bases at J, with 13 bases in the middle. CDR3 length: 16 amino acids. Looked up from germline, CDR1 is MNHNY and CDR2 is SVGAGI (reference sequence). The CDR3 sequence: CASSYSRTDPNEKLFF. The CDR3 bases are TGTGCCAGCAGTTACTCCCGGACAGATCCAAATGAAAAACTGTTTTTT.

This clonotype was observed a few times. The rearrangement links TRBV20-1 to TRBJ2-1; 7 bases are shared with TRBD1. Germline V gene lookup returns CDR1 DFQATT and CDR2 SNEGSKA (reference sequence). This CDR3 has 15 amino acids. The V gene end was trimmed by 0 bases and the J gene end by 0 bases; junction bases not matched to a gene: 2. In DNA, the CDR3 is TGCAGTGCTAGAGATGGGACAGTCTCCTACAATGAGCAGTTCTTC. As protein: CSARDGTVSYNEQFF.

This clonotype was seen only a few times. The V and J genes are TRBV27 and TRBJ2-3, with a tentative D call TRBD1 (6 bases). Germline values: CDR1 MNHEY, CDR2 SMNVEV (reference sequence). With 7 bases removed from V and 2 bases from J, the gap between germline ends came to 10 bases. The CDR3 covers 13 residues. Here the CDR3 reads CASTRDTTDTQYF. The DNA of the CDR3 is TGTGCCAGCACCCGGGACACCACAGATACGCAGTATTTT.

This clonotype has more than one count but fewer than ten. The chain employs TRBV6-1 and TRBJ2-1; the D call may be TRBD1 or TRBD2 (5 bases each). The V end was cut by 5 bases, the J end by 6 bases, with 11 bases between. Per germline, CDR1 MNHNS and CDR2 SASEGT. The length of the CDR3 is 13 residues. The CDR3 sequence is CASSLLGTNEQFF. DNA for the CDR3: TGTGCCAGCAGTCTTTTGGGGACCAATGAGCAGTTCTTC.

The chain carries TRBV7-9 and TRBJ2-5; possible D gene TRBD1, 6 bases. The J call is uncertain, as TRBJ2-7 better fits the DNA end. The CDR3 has 15 amino acids. The germline gives CDR1 SEHNR, CDR2 FQNEAQ (reference sequence). DNA of the CDR3: TGTGCCAGCAGCTTTTATACAGGGATCGCCTACGAGCAGTACTTC. Translated, it gives CASSFYTGIAYEQYF.

This clonotype came up once. The chain links TRBV9 to TRBJ2-1; 8 bases fit TRBD2. The germline V gene has CDR1 SGDLS and CDR2 YYNGEE. The CDR3 contains 16 residues. V was pared by 3 bases and J by 6 bases, with 11 bases of the junction left unmatched. This CDR3 is CASSDTLGRGVNEQFF. CDR3 sequence (DNA): TGTGCCAGCAGCGACACCTTAGGGCGGGGGGTCAATGAGCAGTTCTTC.

The rearrangement joins TRBV29-1 to TRBJ2-3; D unresolved. There are 11 residues in the CDR3. The germline gives CDR1 SQVTM, CDR2 ANQGSEA. The ends were cut back, 6 bases at V and 4 bases at J, with 8 bases in the middle. Written as DNA, the CDR3 is TGCAGCGTGCGTTGGGCAGATACGCAGTATTTT. It encodes CSVRWADTQYF.

The chain uses TRBV20-1 and TRBJ2-7; D is possibly TRBD2 (5 bases). Trimming cost V 4 bases and J 2 bases, with 21 bases left between them. CDR3 length: 16 amino acids. Germline-derived CDR1 and CDR2 are DFQATT and SNEGSKA (reference sequence). CDR3 loop: CSATGRGKTFTYEQYF. The CDR3 DNA reads as TGCAGTGCTACCGGTCGGGGAAAGACGTTTACCTACGAGCAGTACTTC.

J is TRBJ2-4 and V is TRBV7-9; 7 nucleotides align to TRBD2. This CDR3 has 14 residues. Germline values: CDR1 SEHNR, CDR2 FQNEAQ (reference sequence). V shed 7 bases and J 3 bases; nucleotides not matched to a gene: 6. CDR3 in amino acids: CASTGLEDKNIQYF. The DNA of the CDR3 is TGTGCCAGCACCGGACTAGAGGACAAAAACATTCAGTACTTC.

This clonotype was counted between two and nine times. The chain uses TRBV14 and TRBJ2-1; a weak D match, TRBD1 (5 bases). Trimming took off 4 bases at V and 9 bases at J, with 16 bases between the two ends. The length of the CDR3 is 14 residues. Germline CDR1 SGHDN, CDR2 FVKESK. This chain's CDR3 is CASSPQGVPIEQFF. DNA of the CDR3: TGTGCCAGCAGCCCGCAAGGGGTCCCAATTGAGCAGTTCTTC.

The rearrangement uses TRBV20-1 and TRBJ2-7, with 7 bases matching TRBD2. Germline CDR1 reads DFQATT; CDR2 reads SNEGSKA (reference sequence). V shed 2 bases and J 4 bases; nucleotides not matched to a gene: 14. The CDR3 spans 16 residues. Here the CDR3 DNA reads TGCAGTGCTAGACCCCGCATGACGGGGGGATTTTACGAGCAGTACTTC. This encodes CSARPRMTGGFYEQYF.

This clonotype was detected once. This rearrangement joins TRBV23-1 to TRBJ2-5; 7 positions match TRBD1. TRBV23-1 has ORF status, its function being uncertain. This CDR3 spans 16 amino acids. V lost 0 bases to trimming and J lost 7 bases; unmatched junction nucleotides: 11. As DNA, the CDR3 is TGCGCCAGCAGTCAATCCAGGGGGACCCGGAGATTGACCCAGTACTTC. It yields the protein CASSQSRGTRRLTQYF.

This rearrangement joins TRBV19 to TRBJ1-1; D unclear. Trimming left V 6 bases short and J 5 bases short, with 7 bases between. CDR3 length equals 11 residues. The germline CDR1 and CDR2 sequences are LNHDA and SQIVND (reference sequence). The CDR3 coding sequence is TGTGCCAGTAGAGGATGGACTGAAGCTTTCTTT. This sequence encodes CASRGWTEAFF.

This sequence joins TRBV20-1 and TRBJ2-3, with D possibly being TRBD1 (7 bases). With 6 bases removed from V and 5 bases from J, the gap between germline ends came to 18 bases. The CDR3 length is 14 residues. The germline CDR1 and CDR2 sequences are DFQATT and SNEGSKA (reference sequence). The CDR3 region has the DNA TGCAGTGCGTCCAGGGGCCAGGGGGGAGATACGCAGTATTTT. This translates into CSASRGQGGDTQYF.

The chain has TRBV12-3 or TRBV12-4 and TRBJ2-1; no definite D call. V lost 6 bases to trimming and J lost 10 bases, with 13 bases between them. The CDR3 sequence is 12 residues long. The CDR3 is CASRSMDREQFF. Here the CDR3 DNA reads TGTGCCAGCAGGTCTATGGACCGGGAGCAGTTCTTC.

This clonotype was counted only a few times. The gene calls are TRBV15 and TRBJ2-7; TRBD2 aligns across 7 bases. V shed 0 bases and J 7 bases; nucleotides not matched to a gene: 9. From germline, CDR1 is LNHNV and CDR2 YYDKDF (reference sequence). The CDR3 loop spans 15 amino acids. The CDR3 DNA is TGTGCCACCAGCAGAGATCATATGGGGGGGTTGGAGCAGTACTTC. Protein product: CATSRDHMGGLEQYF.

The chain joins TRBV27 to TRBJ2-3; 10 positions agree with TRBD1. The length of the CDR3 is 16 residues. Germline trimming cut 3 bases from V and 8 bases from J; bases unmatched to any gene: 11. Germline CDR1 is MNHEY and CDR2 is SMNVEV (reference sequence). CDR3 residues: CASSLARDRGFGTQYF. The CDR3 DNA reads TGTGCCAGCAGTTTGGCCCGGGACAGGGGATTCGGTACGCAGTATTTT.

The rearrangement uses TRBV25-1 and TRBJ1-2; D is unresolved. Between the trimmed V and J ends, which lost 6 bases and 1 base, there was a span of 21 bases. This CDR3 comprises 17 residues. CDR1 is MGHDK, CDR2 SYGVNS, per germline. The CDR3 region is CASRPPSHGSSNYGYTF. As DNA, the CDR3 is TGTGCCAGCAGGCCCCCTTCGCATGGATCGAGTAACTATGGCTACACCTTC.